This T cell receptor (beta chain) was obtained from a study of blood T cell repertoires in COVID-19. The junction had 13 bases not matched to a gene; V was cut back by 1 base and J by 3 bases. CDR3 length equals 18 residues. Original methodology: Amplification of reference gene primers provided the estimated nucleated cell counts. Sequencing used immunoSEQ multiplex PCR; TCRdb keeps in-frame clones, though not all of them. V, J and clone size derive from that table, while D and trimming were established from the DNA sequence. The sample consists of 120,000 to 150,000 clones, around 90% of them appearing once.

This chain uses TRBV23-1 with TRBJ1-1, with 8 positions matching TRBD1. TRBV23-1 falls under the ORF class, with uncertain function. What was sequenced was peripheral blood. The origin of this receptor is a human donor in a cohort sampled during active COVID-19. CDR3 sequence reads: CASSQFQGQGRADTEAFF. CDR3 nucleotides: TGCGCCAGCAGTCAATTCCAAGGACAGGGCCGTGCTGACACTGAAGCTTTCTTT.